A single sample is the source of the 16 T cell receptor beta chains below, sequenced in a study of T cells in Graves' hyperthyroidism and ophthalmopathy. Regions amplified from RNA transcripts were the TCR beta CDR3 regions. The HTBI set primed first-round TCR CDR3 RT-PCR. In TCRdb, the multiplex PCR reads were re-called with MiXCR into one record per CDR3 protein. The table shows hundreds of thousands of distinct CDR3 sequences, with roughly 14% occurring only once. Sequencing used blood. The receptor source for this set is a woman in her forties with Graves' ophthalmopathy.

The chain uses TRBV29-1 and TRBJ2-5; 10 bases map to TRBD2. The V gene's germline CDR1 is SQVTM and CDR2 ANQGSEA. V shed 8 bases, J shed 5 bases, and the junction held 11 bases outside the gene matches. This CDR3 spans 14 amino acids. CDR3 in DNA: TGCAGCACCCGAGGCCTAGCGGGAGTCGAGACCCAGTACTTC. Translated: CSTRGLAGVETQYF. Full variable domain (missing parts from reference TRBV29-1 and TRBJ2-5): SAVISQKPSRDICQRGTSLTIQCQVDSQVTMMFWYRQQPGQSLTLIATANQGSEATYESGFVIDKFPISRPNLTFSTLTVSNMSPEDSSIYLCSTRGLAGVETQYFGPGTRLLVL.

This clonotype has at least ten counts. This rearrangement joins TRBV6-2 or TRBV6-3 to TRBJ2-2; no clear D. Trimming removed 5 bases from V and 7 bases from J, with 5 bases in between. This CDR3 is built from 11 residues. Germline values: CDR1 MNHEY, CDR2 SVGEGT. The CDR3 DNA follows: TGTGCCAGCAGTCAAGGCGGGGAGCTGTTTTTT. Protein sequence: CASSQGGELFF.

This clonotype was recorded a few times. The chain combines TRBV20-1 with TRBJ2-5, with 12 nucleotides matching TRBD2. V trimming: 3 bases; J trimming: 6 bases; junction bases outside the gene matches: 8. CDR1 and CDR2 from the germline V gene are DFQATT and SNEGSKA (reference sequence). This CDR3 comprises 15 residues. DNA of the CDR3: TGCAGTGCTAGTCGGCCTAGCGGGGGGGAGAAGACCCAGTACTTC. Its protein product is CSASRPSGGEKTQYF.

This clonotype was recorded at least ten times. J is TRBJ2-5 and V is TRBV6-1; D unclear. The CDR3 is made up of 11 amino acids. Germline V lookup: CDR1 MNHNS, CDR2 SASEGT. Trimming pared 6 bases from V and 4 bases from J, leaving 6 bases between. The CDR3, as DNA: TGTGCCAGCAGCCAATTAGAGACCCAGTACTTC. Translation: CASSQLETQYF.

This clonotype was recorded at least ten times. The DNA of the CDR3 is TGTGCCAGCAAAGCGGGCGTGGAGCAGTACTTC. Protein product: CASKAGVEQYF. The chain joins TRBV7-9 to TRBJ2-7, with a weak D call TRBD2 (6 bases). Trimming left V 7 bases short and J 7 bases short, with 11 bases between. The CDR3 extends over 11 amino acids. Germline V CDR1 and CDR2: SEHNR, FQNEAQ (reference sequence).

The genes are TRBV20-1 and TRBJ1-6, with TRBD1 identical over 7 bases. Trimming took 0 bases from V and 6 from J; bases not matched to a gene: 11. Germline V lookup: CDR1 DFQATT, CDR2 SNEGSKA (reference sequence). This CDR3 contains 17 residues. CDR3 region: CSARDGNQGGLNSPLHF. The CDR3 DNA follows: TGCAGTGCTAGAGATGGCAATCAGGGGGGGCTTAATTCACCCCTCCACTTT.

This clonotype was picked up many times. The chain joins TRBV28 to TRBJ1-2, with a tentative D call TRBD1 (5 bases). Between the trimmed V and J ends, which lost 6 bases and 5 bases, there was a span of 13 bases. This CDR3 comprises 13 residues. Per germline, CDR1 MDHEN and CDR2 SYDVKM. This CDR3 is CASSPGGEYGYTF. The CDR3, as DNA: TGTGCCAGCAGCCCGGGAGGGGAGTATGGCTACACCTTC.

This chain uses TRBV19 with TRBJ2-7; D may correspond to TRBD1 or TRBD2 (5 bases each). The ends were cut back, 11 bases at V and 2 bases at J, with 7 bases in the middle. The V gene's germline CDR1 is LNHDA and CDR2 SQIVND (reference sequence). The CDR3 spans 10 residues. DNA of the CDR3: TGTGCCGGGGGACCCTACGAGCAGTACTTC. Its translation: CAGGPYEQYF.

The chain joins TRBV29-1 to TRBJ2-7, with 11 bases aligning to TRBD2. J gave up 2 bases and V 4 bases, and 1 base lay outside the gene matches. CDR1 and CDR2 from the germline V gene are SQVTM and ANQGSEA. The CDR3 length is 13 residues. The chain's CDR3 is CSVGLAGPYEQYF. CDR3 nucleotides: TGCAGCGTTGGACTAGCGGGGCCCTACGAGCAGTACTTC.

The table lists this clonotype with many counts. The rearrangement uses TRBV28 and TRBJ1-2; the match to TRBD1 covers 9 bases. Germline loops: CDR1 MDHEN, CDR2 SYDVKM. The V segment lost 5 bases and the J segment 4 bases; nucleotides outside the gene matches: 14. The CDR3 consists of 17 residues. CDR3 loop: CASSVGQGGVRGYGYTF. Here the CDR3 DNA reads TGTGCCAGCAGTGTGGGACAGGGAGGCGTGCGCGGCTATGGCTACACCTTC.

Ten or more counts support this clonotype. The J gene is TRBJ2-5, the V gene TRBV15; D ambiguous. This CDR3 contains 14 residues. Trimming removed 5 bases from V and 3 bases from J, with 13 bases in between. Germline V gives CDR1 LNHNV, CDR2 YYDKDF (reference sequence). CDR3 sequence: CATSPASVKETQYF. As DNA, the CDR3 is TGTGCCACCAGCCCCGCCAGCGTAAAAGAGACCCAGTACTTC.

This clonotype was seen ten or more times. This CDR3 reads CASSYSPRLVSAGELFF. CDR3 nucleotide sequence: TGTGCCAGCAGTTACTCTCCGAGACTAGTTTCGGCCGGGGAGCTGTTTTTT. The rearrangement uses TRBV6-5 and TRBJ2-2; TRBD2 is a possible D gene (6 bases). CDR1 MNHEY and CDR2 SVGAGI come from the germline V gene. The V end lost 0 bases, the J end lost 6 bases, and 17 bases lay between the germline ends. The CDR3 is 17 residues long.

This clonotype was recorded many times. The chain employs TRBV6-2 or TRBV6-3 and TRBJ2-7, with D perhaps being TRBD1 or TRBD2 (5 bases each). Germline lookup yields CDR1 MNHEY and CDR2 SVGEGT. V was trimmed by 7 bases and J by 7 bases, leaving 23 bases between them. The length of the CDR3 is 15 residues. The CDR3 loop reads CASTRGGRKVLEQYF. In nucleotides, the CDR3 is TGTGCCAGCACCCGGGGCGGACGGAAGGTCTTAGAGCAGTACTTC.

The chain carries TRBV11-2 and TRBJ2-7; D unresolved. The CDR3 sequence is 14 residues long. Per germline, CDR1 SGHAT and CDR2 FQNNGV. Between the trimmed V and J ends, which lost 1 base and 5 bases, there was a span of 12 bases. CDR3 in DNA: TGTGCCAGCAGCTTAGTTCGTACAGCCGACGAGCAGTACTTC. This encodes CASSLVRTADEQYF.

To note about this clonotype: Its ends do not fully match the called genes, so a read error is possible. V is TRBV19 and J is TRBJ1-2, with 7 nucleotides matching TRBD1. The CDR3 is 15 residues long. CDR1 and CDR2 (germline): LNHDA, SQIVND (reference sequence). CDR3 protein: CASRFTGARGYSYTF. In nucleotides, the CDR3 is TGTGCCAGTAGGTTTACAGGGGCCAGGGGCTATAGCTACACCTTC. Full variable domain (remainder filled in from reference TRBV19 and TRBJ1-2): DGGITQSPKYLFRKEGQNVTLSCEQNLNHDAMYWYRQDPGQGLRLIYYSQIVNDFQKGDIAEGYSVSREKKESFPLTVTSAQKNPTAFYLCASRFTGARGYSYTFGSGTRLTVV.

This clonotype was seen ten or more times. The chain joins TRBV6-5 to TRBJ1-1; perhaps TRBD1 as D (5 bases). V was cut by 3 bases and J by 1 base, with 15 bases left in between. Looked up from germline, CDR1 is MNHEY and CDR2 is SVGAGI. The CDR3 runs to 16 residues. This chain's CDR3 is CASSYGAGTPNTEAFF. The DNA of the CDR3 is TGTGCCAGCAGTTATGGTGCCGGGACTCCGAACACTGAAGCTTTCTTT.